This entry concerns a single TCR beta chain. Its target is unknown. Barcoded TCR alpha and TCR beta cDNA libraries with UMIs came from 5'RACE using constant-segment primers. TCRdb used MiXCR to reprocess the 5' RACE reads, holding one entry per CDR3 protein. The sample carries about 270,000 distinct CDR3 sequences, roughly 17% recorded once. These data are taken from a study of T-cell memory formation after mild COVID-19. Study overall: TCR clusters showed largely donor specificity. Regarding the study as a whole: The study detected some responding clones in pre-infection memory, suggesting cross-reactive memory joined.

CDR3 length: 14 amino acids. Losses at the gene ends were 4 bases for V and 3 bases for J; bases not matched to a gene: 4. Germline V gives CDR1 MGHRA, CDR2 YSYEKL. V and J are TRBV4-1 and TRBJ2-3; 7 bases are shared with TRBD2. Sequenced sample: PBMCs or a T cell subset sorted from them (not recorded which). The sequence derives from a man between 18 and 35 years old who had mild COVID-19 (a few samples of this study predate the infection). Cell type and time point are not known. In nucleotides, the CDR3 is TGCGCCAGCAGCCGAGGGGAGGGGACAGATACGCAGTATTTT. Translation gives CASSRGEGTDTQYF.